A single T cell receptor beta chain is shown here with its context. Primed by a sample-barcoded 5' primer and a J-beta primer mix, a second PCR proceeded for 7 to 11 cycles. In TCRdb, the 5' RACE reads were re-called with MiXCR into one record per CDR3 protein. The sample contains hundreds of thousands of distinct CDR3 sequences, around two fifths of which appear only once. This sample was included in a study of blood T cells in healthy people across ages. There are 15 residues in the CDR3. The J segment lost 11 bases and the V segment lost 5 bases, leaving 16 bases of the junction unmatched. Germline CDR1 is MNHEY and CDR2 is SVGAGI.

The sequencing sample was made of blood. This TCR came from a man of 80 years or more in good health. This rearrangement joins TRBV6-5 to TRBJ2-3; 7 positions match TRBD2. CDR3 sequence reads: CASSTRGDLRVGQYF. DNA of the CDR3: TGTGCCAGCAGTACCCGGGGGGACCTTCGCGTGGGGCAGTATTTT.